This T cell receptor (beta chain) was found in a study of cytomegalovirus exposure and HLA in healthy donors. Study outcomes and limitations: There were some public TCRs occurring in many donors, but most TCR sequences were rare.

As for this clone: Its antigen remains unidentified.

The repertoire was sequenced with immunoSEQ multiplex PCR; TCRdb's copy has only in-frame clones and lacks some. The sample shows 150,000 or so clones, 87% of them seen only once. The clonotype originates from a woman aged 30 to 39 in good health and CMV-seronegative. The source material was PBMCs.

The DNA of the CDR3 is TGCAGCGTGGGATCCGCGGGGGGGCCCGTTGGCACAGATACGCAGTATTTT. Translation gives CSVGSAGGPVGTDTQYF. V usage is TRBV29-1 and J usage is TRBJ2-3, with TRBD2 matching over 9 bases. The CDR3 loop spans 17 amino acids. V was clipped by 6 bases and J by 1 base; unmatched bases: 14. Per germline, CDR1 SQVTM and CDR2 ANQGSEA.